Below are 2 T cell receptor beta chains sequenced from a single sample in a study of blood T cell repertoires in COVID-19. Clones were read by immunoSEQ multiplex PCR, and TCRdb kept only the in-frame ones, dropping some. The profile covers around 250,000 clones, with 88% appearing a single time and roughly 1.2% taken by the ten largest. What was sequenced was PBMCs or T cells enriched from blood (not recorded which). These receptors originate from a woman in her 40s with acute COVID-19.

V is TRBV30 and J is TRBJ2-5; maybe TRBD1 (6 bases). This CDR3 is 13 amino acids long. The V gene's germline CDR1 is GTSNPN and CDR2 SVGIG (reference sequence). The V and J ends lost 0 bases and 6 bases respectively, with 11 bases between them. The DNA of the CDR3 is TGTGCCTGGAGTGTACAGGGTTCTCAGACCCAGTACTTC. Its protein product is CAWSVQGSQTQYF.

This chain uses TRBV6-5 with TRBJ1-4; possibly TRBD1 for D (6 bases). Trimming shortened V by 5 bases and J by 3 bases, and 10 bases separated the two germline ends. This CDR3 contains 14 residues. Per the germline V gene, CDR1 is MNHEY and CDR2 is SVGAGI. The CDR3 loop is CASSRTDANEKLFF. The CDR3 bases are TGTGCCAGCAGTCGGACAGACGCTAATGAAAAACTGTTTTTT.